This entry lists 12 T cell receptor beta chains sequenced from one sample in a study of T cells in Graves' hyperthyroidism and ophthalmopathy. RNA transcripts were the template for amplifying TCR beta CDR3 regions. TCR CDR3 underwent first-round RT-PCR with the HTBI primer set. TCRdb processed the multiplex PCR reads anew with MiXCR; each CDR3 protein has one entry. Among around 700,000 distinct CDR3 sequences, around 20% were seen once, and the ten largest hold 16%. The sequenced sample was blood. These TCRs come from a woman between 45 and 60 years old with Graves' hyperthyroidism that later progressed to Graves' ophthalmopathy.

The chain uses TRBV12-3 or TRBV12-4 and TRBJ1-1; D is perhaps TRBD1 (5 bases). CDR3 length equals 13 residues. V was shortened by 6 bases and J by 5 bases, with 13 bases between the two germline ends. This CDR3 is CASSLGRQTEAFF. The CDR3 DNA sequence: TGTGCCAGCAGCCTGGGTCGACAGACTGAAGCTTTCTTT.

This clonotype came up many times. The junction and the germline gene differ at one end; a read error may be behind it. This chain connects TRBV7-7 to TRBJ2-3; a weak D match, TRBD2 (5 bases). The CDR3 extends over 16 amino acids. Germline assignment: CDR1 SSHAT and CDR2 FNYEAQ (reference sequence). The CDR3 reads CASSPGLPRSTDTQYF. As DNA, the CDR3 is TGTGCTAGCAGCCCCGGACTCCCGAGATCGACAGATACGCAGTATTTT.

CDR3 sequence (DNA): TGCGCCAGCAGCTTGGAGGTCAATCAGCCCCAGCATTTT. Amino acids: CASSLEVNQPQHF. The rearrangement links TRBV5-1 to TRBJ1-5, with no clear D. V gave up 0 bases and J gave up 3 bases, with 4 bases separating them. This CDR3 is 13 amino acids long. CDR1 and CDR2 (germline): SGHRS, YFSETQ.

The CDR3 DNA reads as TGTGCCAGCAGCCAAGGACAGCTGGCCTACGAGCAGTACTTC. It is translated as CASSQGQLAYEQYF. The chain carries TRBV3-1 and TRBJ2-7; weak D call: TRBD1 (5 bases). The CDR3 contains 14 residues. The V end lost 1 base, the J end lost 2 bases, and 9 bases lay between the germline ends. From germline, CDR1 is LGHDT and CDR2 YNNKEL (reference sequence).

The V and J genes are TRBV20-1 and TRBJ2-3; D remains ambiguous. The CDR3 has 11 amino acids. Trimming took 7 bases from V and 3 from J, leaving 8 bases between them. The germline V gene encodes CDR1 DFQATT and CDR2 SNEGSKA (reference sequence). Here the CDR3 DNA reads TGCAGTGGTCAAGGGACAGATACGCAGTATTTT. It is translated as CSGQGTDTQYF.

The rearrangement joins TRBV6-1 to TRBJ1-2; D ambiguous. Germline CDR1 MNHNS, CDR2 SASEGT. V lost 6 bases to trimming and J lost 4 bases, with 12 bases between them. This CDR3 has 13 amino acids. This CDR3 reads CASRESRTYGYTF. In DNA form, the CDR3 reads TGTGCCAGCAGAGAGAGCAGGACCTATGGCTACACCTTC.

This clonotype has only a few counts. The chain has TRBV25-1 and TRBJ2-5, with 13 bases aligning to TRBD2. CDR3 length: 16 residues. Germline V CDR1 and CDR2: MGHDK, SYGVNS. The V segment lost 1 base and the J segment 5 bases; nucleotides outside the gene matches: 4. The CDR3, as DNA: TGTGCCAGCAGTGAATTGGAACTAGCGGGAGGGGAGACCCAGTACTTC. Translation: CASSELELAGGETQYF. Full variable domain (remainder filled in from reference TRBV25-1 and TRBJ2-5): EADIYQTPRYLVIGTGKKITLECSQTMGHDKMYWYQQDPGMELHLIHYSYGVNSTEKGDLSSESTVSRIRTEHFPLTLESARPSHTSQYLCASSELELAGGETQYFGPGTRLLVL.

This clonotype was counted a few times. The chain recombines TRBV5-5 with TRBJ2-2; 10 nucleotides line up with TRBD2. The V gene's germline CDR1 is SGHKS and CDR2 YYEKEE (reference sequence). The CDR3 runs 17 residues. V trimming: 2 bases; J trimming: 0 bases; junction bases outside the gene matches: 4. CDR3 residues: CASSFLAGASNTGELFF. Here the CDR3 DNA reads TGTGCCAGCAGCTTTCTAGCGGGGGCTTCGAACACCGGGGAGCTGTTTTTT. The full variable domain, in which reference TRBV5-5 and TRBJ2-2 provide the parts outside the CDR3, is DAGVTQSPTHLIKTRGQQVTLRCSPISGHKSVSWYQQVLGQGPQFIFQYYEKEERGRGNFPDRFSARQFPNYSSELNVNALLLGDSALYLCASSFLAGASNTGELFFGEGSRLTVL.

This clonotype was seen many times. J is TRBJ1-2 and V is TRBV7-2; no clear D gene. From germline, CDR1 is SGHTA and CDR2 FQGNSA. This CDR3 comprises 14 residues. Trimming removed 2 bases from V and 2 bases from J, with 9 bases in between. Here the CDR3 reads CASSLSEANYGYTF. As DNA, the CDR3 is TGTGCCAGCAGCTTATCAGAGGCCAACTATGGCTACACCTTC. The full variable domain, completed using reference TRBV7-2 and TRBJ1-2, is GAGVSQSPSNKVTEKGKDVELRCDPISGHTALYWYRQSLGQGLEFLIYFQGNSAPDKSGLPSDRFSAERTGGSVSTLTIQRTQQEDSAVYLCASSLSEANYGYTFGSGTRLTVV.

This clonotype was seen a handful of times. Written as DNA, the CDR3 is TGTGCCAGCAGATCGAAGACAGCCTCAAATTCACCCCTCCACTTT. Translation gives CASRSKTASNSPLHF. This chain connects TRBV6-1 to TRBJ1-6, with D tentatively TRBD1 (5 bases). V was shortened by 6 bases and J by 7 bases, with 16 bases between the two germline ends. Germline V lookup: CDR1 MNHNS, CDR2 SASEGT. The CDR3 loop spans 15 amino acids.

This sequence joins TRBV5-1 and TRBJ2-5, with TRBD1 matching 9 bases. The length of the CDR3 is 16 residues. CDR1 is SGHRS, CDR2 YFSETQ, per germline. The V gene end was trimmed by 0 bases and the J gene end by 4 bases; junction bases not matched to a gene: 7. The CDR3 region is CASSLGGRTGVETQYF. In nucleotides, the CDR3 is TGCGCCAGCAGCTTGGGCGGTAGGACAGGGGTAGAGACCCAGTACTTC.

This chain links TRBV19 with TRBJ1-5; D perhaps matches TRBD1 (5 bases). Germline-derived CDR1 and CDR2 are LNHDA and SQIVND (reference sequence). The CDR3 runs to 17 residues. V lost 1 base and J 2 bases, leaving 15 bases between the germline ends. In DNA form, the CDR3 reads TGTGCCAGTAGTATAGTTTTGTCCAGGGAGCGCAATCAGCCCCAGCATTTT. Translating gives CASSIVLSRERNQPQHF.